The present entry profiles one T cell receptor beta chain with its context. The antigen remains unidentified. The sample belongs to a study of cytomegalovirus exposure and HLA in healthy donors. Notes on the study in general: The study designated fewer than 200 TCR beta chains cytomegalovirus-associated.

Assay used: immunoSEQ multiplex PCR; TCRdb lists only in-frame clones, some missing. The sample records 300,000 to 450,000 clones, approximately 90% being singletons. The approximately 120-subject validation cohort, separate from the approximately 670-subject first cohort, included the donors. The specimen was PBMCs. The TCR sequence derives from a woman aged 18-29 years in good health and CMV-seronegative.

CDR3 bases: TGTGCCAGCAGCCAGGTTGAGAACACTGAAGCTTTCTTT. Translated, it gives CASSQVENTEAFF. The V call is TRBV2, the J call TRBJ1-1; D is unclear. V was cut by 6 bases and J by 1 base, with 9 bases left in between. Germline V gene lookup returns CDR1 SNHLY and CDR2 FYNNEI. There are 13 residues in the CDR3.